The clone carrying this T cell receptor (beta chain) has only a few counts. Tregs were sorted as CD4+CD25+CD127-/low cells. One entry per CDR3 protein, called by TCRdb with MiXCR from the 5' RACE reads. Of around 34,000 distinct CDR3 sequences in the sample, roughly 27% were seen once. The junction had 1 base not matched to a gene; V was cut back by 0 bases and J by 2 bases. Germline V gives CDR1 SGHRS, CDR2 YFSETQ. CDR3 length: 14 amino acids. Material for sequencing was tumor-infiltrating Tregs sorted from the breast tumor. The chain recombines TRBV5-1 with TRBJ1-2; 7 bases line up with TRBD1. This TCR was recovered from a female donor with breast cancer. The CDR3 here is CASSLGGQNYGYTF. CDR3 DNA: TGCGCCAGCAGCTTGGGGGGACAGAACTATGGCTACACCTTC. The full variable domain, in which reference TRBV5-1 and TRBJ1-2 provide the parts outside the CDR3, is KAGVTQTPRYLIKTRGQQVTLSCSPISGHRSVSWYQQTPGQGLQFLFEYFSETQRNKGNFPGRFSGRQFSNSRSEMNVSTLELGDSALYLCASSLGGQNYGYTFGSGTRLTVV.